What follows is one T cell receptor beta chain and its context. Its antigen remains unidentified. This sample stems from a study of shared clonotypes between healthy human individuals. Across the whole study: A couple of female and a few male donors aged 18 to 49 were enrolled. The plates for each donor numbered three CD4 naive, three CD4 memory, two CD8 naive and one CD8 memory.

The study's findings and limits: Rarefaction demonstrated incomplete sorted-subset sequencing despite large depth.

Several immunoSEQ plates received, in even portions, the genomic DNA of each subset. Measured with immunoSEQ multiplex PCR; TCRdb has only the in-frame clones, and not every one. Of just over 2,000,000 clones listed, 85% to 95% are singletons. Trimming cost V 0 bases and J 2 bases, with 5 bases left between them. Per the germline V gene, CDR1 is LNHNV and CDR2 is YYDKDF (reference sequence). The CDR3 length is 14 residues. The rearrangement joins TRBV15 to TRBJ1-5; no firm D call. The source of this sequence is a man aged 18 to 35 in good health. The specimen was naive CD4+ T cells sorted from blood. Subset meaning: CD45RA+ positively selected. CDR3 sequence (DNA): TGTGCCACCAGCAGAGACAGACGCAATCAGCCCCAGCATTTT. Its translation is CATSRDRRNQPQHF.